The following is a T cell receptor beta chain sequence with its context. This CDR3 is also generated by other DNA sequences in the sample. This CDR3 is 15 amino acids long. CDR1 is KGHSH, CDR2 LQKENI, per germline. Trimming took off 0 bases at V and 0 bases at J, with 9 bases between the two ends. These data come from a study of blood T cell repertoires in COVID-19. Study overall: Acute and convalescent COVID-19 specimens originated in the United States, Italy and Spain. PBMCs, B-cell-depleted T cells, or T cells were the source of the cDNA or gDNA that made up the material.

Original data processing: Nucleated cell number was recorded as an estimate derived from reference gene primer amplification. Assay: immunoSEQ multiplex PCR; the TCRdb copy retains only in-frame clones and omits some. V, J and clone size are taken as reported in that table, and D and trimming were inferred from the DNA itself. The sample lists some 230,000 clones; around four fifths were seen once. The sequence was obtained from a woman aged 60-75 years who had recovered from COVID-19. Sequences were obtained from peripheral blood. The chain links TRBV18 to TRBJ2-7; a possible D gene is TRBD2 (6 bases). This CDR3 reads CASSPPLANSYEQYF. CDR3 DNA sequence: TGTGCCAGCTCACCACCCCTAGCGAACTCCTACGAGCAGTACTTC.